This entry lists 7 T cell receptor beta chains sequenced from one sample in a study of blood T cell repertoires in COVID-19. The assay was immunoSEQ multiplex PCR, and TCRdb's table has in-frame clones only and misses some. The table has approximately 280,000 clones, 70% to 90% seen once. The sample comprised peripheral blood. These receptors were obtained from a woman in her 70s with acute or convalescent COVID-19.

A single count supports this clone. CDR3 residues: CSVEESTNTGELFF. Here the CDR3 DNA reads TGCAGCGTTGAAGAATCCACGAACACCGGGGAGCTGTTTTTT. The chain recombines TRBV29-1 with TRBJ2-2, with D uncertain. This CDR3 has 14 amino acids. CDR1 is SQVTM, CDR2 ANQGSEA, per germline. V was shortened by 0 bases and J by 0 bases, with 5 bases between the two germline ends.

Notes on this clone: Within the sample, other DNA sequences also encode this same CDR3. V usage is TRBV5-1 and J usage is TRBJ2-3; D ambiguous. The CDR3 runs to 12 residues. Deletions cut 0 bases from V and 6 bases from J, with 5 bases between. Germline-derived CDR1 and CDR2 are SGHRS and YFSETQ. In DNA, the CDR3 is TGCGCCAGCAGCTTGGCTGGCGATACGCAGTATTTT. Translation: CASSLAGDTQYF.

CDR3 sequence reads: CASSRGQKNTGELFF. The DNA of the CDR3 is TGTGCCAGCAGCCGAGGCCAAAAGAACACCGGGGAGCTGTTTTTT. This chain links TRBV6-5 with TRBJ2-2; D gene uncertain. Trimming removed 6 bases at V and 1 base at J, with 12 bases between. The CDR3 length is 15 residues. Germline loops: CDR1 MNHEY, CDR2 SVGAGI.

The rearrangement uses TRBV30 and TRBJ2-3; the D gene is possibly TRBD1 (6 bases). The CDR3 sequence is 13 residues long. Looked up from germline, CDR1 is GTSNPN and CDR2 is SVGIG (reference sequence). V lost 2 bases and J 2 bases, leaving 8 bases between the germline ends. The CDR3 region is CAWSRQVTDTQYF. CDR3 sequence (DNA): TGTGCCTGGAGTAGACAGGTCACAGATACGCAGTATTTT. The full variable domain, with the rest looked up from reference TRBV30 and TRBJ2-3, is SQTIHQWPATLVQPVGSPLSLECTVEGTSNPNLYWYRQAAGRGLQLLFYSVGIGQISSEVPQNLSASRPQDRQFILSSKKLLLSDSGFYLCAWSRQVTDTQYFGPGTRLTVL.

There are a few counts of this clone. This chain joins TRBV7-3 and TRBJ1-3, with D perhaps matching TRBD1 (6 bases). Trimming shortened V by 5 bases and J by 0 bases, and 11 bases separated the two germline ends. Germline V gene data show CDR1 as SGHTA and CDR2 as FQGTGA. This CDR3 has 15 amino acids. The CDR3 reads CASSPTGYSGNTIYF. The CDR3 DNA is TGTGCCAGCAGCCCGACAGGTTACTCTGGAAACACCATATATTTT.

The DNA for the CDR3 is TGTGCCAGCAGCCCTGGAGGCCTCTATGGCTACACCTTC. It encodes CASSPGGLYGYTF. The rearrangement links TRBV25-1 to TRBJ1-2; D unclear. V shed 6 bases and J shed 4 bases, with 12 bases lying between them. The CDR3 consists of 13 residues. The germline CDR1 and CDR2 sequences are MGHDK and SYGVNS.

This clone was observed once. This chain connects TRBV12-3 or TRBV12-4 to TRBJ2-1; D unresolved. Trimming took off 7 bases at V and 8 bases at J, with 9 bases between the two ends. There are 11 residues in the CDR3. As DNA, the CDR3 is TGTGCCAGCACTTTGGCATATGAGCAGTTCTTC. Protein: CASTLAYEQFF.